This TCR beta chain was identified in a study of T cell repertoires in cytomegalovirus infection. For the study at large: Public TCR beta signatures provided an indication of both CMV infection and a matching HLA type.

Each CDR3 protein is one row after TCRdb ran MiXCR on the reads. The sample holds some 310,000 distinct CDR3 sequences, 25% seen once. CDR1 is MGHDK, CDR2 SYGVNS, per germline. The CDR3 consists of 15 residues. V shed 6 bases, J shed 7 bases, and the junction held 4 bases outside the gene matches. As for this clonotype: As yet, its antigen is unknown.

The specimen comprised cultured PBMCs, sampled from culture after CMV antigen stimulation. The chain combines TRBV25-1 with TRBJ2-1, with 15 bases matching TRBD2. This receptor was identified in a human donor in good health (CMV status not recorded). Some clones in this sample may be carry-over from other donors' samples. The CDR3, as DNA: TGTGCCAGCAGGGCTGGGACTAGCGGGAGGAATGAGCAGTTCTTC. Amino acid sequence: CASRAGTSGRNEQFF.